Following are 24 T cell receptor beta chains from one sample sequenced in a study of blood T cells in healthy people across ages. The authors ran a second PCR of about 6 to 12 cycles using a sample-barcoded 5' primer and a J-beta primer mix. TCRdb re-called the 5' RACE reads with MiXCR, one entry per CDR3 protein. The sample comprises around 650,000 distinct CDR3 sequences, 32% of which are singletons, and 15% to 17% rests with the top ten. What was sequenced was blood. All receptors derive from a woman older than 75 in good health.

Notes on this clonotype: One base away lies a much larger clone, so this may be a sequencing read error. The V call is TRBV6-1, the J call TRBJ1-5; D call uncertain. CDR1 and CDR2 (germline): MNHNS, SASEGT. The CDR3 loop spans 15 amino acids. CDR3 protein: CASSEWSDSNQSQHF. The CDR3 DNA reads TGTGCCAGCAGTGAATGGAGCGATAGCAATCAGTCCCAGCATTTT.

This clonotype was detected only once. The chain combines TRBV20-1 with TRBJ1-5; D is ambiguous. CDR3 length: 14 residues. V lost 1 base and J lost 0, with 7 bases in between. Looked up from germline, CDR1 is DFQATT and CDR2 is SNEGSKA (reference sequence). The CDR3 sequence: CSARGQYSNQPQHF. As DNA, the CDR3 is TGCAGTGCTAGAGGGCAGTATAGCAATCAGCCCCAGCATTTT.

The CDR3 DNA sequence: TGTGCCAGTACCCCAGGCAGGGTTTTGACCGGGGAGCTGTTTTTT. Translating gives CASTPGRVLTGELFF. The chain recombines TRBV19 with TRBJ2-2; weak D call: TRBD1 (5 bases). From germline, CDR1 is LNHDA and CDR2 SQIVND (reference sequence). Trimming pared 7 bases from V and 5 bases from J, leaving 17 bases between. The CDR3 consists of 15 residues.

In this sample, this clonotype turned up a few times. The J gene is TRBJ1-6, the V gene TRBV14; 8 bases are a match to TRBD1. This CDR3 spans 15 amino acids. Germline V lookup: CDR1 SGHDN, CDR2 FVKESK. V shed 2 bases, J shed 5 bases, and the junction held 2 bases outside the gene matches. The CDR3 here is CASSQSGQDNSPLHF. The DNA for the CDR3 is TGTGCCAGCAGCCAATCGGGACAGGATAATTCACCCCTCCACTTT.

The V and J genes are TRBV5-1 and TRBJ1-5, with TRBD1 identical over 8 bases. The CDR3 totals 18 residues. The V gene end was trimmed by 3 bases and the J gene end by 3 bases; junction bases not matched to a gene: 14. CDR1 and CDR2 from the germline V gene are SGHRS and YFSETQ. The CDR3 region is CASSSSYGGQGHNQPQHF. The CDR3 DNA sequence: TGCGCCAGCAGCTCCTCCTACGGAGGACAGGGTCACAATCAGCCCCAGCATTTT.

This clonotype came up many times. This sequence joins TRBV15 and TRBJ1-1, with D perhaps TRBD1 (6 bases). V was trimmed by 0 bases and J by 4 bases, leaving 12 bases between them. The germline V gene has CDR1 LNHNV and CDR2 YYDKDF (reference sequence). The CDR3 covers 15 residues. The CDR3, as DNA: TGTGCCACCAGCAGAGATGGCCAGGGGAGCACTGAAGCTTTCTTT. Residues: CATSRDGQGSTEAFF.

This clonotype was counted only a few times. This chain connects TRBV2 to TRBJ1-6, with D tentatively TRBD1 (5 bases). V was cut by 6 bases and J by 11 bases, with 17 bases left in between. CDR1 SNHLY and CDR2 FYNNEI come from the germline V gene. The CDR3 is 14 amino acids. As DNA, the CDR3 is TGTGCCAGCAGCGCCCCGGGGGGAAGGGCACCCCTCCACTTT. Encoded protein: CASSAPGGRAPLHF.

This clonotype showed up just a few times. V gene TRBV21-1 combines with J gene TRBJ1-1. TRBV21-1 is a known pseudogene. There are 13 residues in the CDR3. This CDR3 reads CASSKYESTEAFF. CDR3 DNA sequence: TGTGCCAGCAGCAAATATGAGAGCACTGAAGCTTTCTTT.

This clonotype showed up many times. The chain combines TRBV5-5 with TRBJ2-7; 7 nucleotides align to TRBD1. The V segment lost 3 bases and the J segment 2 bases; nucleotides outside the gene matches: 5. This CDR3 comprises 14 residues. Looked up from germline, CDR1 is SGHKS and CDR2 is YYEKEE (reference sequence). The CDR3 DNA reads TGTGCCAGCAGCTCCTCCGACAGGGCCTACGAGCAGTACTTC. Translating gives CASSSSDRAYEQYF.

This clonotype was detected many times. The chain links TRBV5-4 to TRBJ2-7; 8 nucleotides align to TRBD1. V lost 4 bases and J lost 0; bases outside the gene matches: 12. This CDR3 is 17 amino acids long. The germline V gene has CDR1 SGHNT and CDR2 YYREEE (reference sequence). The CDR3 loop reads CASSPIFTGGPSYEQYF. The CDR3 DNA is TGTGCCAGCAGCCCCATCTTCACAGGGGGACCCTCCTACGAGCAGTACTTC.

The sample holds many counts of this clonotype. In nucleotides, the CDR3 is TGTGCCAGCAGTCGGCAATCGGGCACTGAAGCTTTCTTT. It specifies CASSRQSGTEAFF. V usage is TRBV6-6 and J usage is TRBJ1-1; no firm D call. Germline loops: CDR1 MNHNY, CDR2 SVGAGI (reference sequence). The CDR3 length is 13 residues. V was cut by 5 bases and J by 4 bases, with 11 bases left in between.

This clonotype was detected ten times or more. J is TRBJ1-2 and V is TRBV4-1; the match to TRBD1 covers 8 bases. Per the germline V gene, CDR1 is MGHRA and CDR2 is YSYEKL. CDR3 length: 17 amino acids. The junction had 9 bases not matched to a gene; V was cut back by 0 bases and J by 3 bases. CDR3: CASSQDRRQGPDYGYTF. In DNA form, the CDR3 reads TGCGCCAGCAGCCAAGATAGGAGACAGGGGCCTGACTATGGCTACACCTTC.

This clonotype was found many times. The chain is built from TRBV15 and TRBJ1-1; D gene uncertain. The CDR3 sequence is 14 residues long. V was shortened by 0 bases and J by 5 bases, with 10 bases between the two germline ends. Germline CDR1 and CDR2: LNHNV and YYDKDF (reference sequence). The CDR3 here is CATSRDLLGTEAFF. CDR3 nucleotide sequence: TGTGCCACCAGCAGAGATCTTCTGGGGACTGAAGCTTTCTTT.

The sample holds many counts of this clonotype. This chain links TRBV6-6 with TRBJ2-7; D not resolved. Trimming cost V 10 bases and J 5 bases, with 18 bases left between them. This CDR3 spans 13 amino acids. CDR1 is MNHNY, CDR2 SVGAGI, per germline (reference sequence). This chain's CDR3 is CAIAGPVYHEQYF. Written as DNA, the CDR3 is TGTGCCATCGCTGGACCAGTCTACCACGAGCAGTACTTC.

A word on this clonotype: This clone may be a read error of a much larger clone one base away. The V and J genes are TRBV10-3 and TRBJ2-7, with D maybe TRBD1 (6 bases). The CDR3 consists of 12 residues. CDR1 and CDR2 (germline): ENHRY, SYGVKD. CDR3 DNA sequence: TGTACCACCACTCCGACAGGCTACGAGCAGTACTTC. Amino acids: CTTTPTGYEQYF.

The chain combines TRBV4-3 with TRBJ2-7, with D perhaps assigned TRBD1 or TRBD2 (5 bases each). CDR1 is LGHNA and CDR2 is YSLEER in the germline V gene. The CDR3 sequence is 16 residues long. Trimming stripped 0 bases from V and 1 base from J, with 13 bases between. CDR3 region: CASSQDHGDHSYEQYV. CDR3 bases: TGCGCCAGCAGCCAAGACCACGGGGACCATTCCTACGAGCAGTACGTC.

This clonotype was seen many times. In DNA form, the CDR3 reads TGCGCCAGCAGCCAAGATTTCGCAGGGGGCTATGGCTACACCTTC. It is translated as CASSQDFAGGYGYTF. The chain combines TRBV4-3 with TRBJ1-2; 7 bases line up with TRBD1. The germline V gene has CDR1 LGHNA and CDR2 YSLEER. The ends lost 0 bases at V and 4 bases at J; junction bases unmatched: 5. The CDR3 loop spans 15 amino acids.

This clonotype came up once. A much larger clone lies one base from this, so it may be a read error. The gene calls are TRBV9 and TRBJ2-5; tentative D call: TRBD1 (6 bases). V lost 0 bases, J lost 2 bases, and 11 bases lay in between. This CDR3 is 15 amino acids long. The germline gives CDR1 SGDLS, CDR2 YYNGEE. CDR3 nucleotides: TGTGCCAGCAGCGTAGTAGTCCAGGGGCAAGAGACCCAGTACTTC. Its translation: CASSVVVQGQETQYF. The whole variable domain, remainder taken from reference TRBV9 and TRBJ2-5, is DSGVTQTPKHLITATGQRVTLRCSPRSGDLSVYWYQQSLDQGLQFLIQYYNGEERAKGNILERFSAQQFPDLHSELNLSSLELGDSALYFCASSVVVQGQETQYFGPGTRLLVL.

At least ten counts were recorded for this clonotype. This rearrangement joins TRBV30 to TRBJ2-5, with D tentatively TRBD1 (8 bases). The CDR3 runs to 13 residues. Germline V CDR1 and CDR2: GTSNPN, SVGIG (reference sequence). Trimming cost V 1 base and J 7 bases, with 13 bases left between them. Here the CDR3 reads CAWSANRGGTQYF. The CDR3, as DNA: TGTGCCTGGAGTGCAAACAGGGGGGGGACCCAGTACTTC.

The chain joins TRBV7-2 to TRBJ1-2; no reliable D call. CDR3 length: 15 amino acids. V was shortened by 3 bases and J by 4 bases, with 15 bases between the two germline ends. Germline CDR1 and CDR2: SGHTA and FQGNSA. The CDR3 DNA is TGTGCCAGCAGCTTGGACCGCGCGGCTCGCTATGGCTACACCTTC. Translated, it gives CASSLDRAARYGYTF. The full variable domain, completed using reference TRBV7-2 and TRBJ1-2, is GAGVSQSPSNKVTEKGKDVELRCDPISGHTALYWYRQSLGQGLEFLIYFQGNSAPDKSGLPSDRFSAERTGGSVSTLTIQRTQQEDSAVYLCASSLDRAARYGYTFGSGTRLTVV.

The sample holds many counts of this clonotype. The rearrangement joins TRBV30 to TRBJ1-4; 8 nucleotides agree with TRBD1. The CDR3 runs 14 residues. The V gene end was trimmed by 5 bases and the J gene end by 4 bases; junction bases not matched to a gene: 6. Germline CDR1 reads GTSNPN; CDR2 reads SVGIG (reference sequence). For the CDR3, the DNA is TGTGCCTGGGGACAGGGCTGGGATAATGAAAAACTGTTTTTT. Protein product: CAWGQGWDNEKLFF.

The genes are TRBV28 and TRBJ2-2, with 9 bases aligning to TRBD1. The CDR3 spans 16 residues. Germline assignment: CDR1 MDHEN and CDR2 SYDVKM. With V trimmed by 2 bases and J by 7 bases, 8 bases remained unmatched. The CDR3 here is CASSLLWTGDSGELFF. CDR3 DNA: TGTGCCAGCAGTTTACTCTGGACAGGGGACAGCGGGGAGCTGTTTTTT.

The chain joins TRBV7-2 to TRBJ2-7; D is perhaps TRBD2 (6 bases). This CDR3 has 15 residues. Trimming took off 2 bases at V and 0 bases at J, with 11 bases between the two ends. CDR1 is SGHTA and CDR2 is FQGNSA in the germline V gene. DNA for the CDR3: TGTGCCAGCAGCTTATACAGGACTACCTCCTACGAGCAGTACTTC. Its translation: CASSLYRTTSYEQYF.

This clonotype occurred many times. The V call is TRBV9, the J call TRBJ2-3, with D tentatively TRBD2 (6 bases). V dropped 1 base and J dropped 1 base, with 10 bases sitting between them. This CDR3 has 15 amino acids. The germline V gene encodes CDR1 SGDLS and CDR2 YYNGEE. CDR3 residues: CASSVQAGRTDTQYF. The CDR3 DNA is TGTGCCAGCAGCGTACAGGCGGGGCGCACAGATACGCAGTATTTT.